This is a list of T cell receptor beta chains from one sample in a study of persistence of HIV-infected CD4 T cells. Their specific antigens are unknown. Sequencing used immunoSEQ multiplex PCR; TCRdb keeps in-frame clones, though not all of them. The sample shows 36,000 or so clones, 82% of them seen only once. The sequenced sample was cultured CD4+ T cells from PBMCs, obtained from a patient who received antiretroviral therapy. Receptor source: an adult with HIV. The donor label of this sample is uncertain. The CDR3 runs from the conserved cysteine through the conserved F or W. The order of the fields is CDR3 length, J gene, V gene, clone size, D gene, CDR3 DNA, CDR3 protein. The D gene is left open where the match is weak. Expanded clones get a size class; other rows say once, few or many, or leave the size out.

CDR3 length: 16; J gene: TRBJ1-4; V gene: TRBV7-2; clone size: NA; D gene: NA; CDR3 DNA: TGTGCCAGCAGCTTAGGGGGGTCCCCAACTAATGAAAAACTGTTTTTT; CDR3 protein: CASSLGGSPTNEKLFF
CDR3 length: 15; J gene: TRBJ2-3; V gene: TRBV9; clone size: NA; D gene: NA; CDR3 DNA: TGTGCCAGCAGCGTAAGGCCAGGGACCACAGATACGCAGTATTTT; CDR3 protein: CASSVRPGTTDTQYF
CDR3 length: 15; J gene: TRBJ2-6; V gene: TRBV10-3; clone size: NA; D gene: NA; CDR3 DNA: TGTGCCATCAGTGAGGTTAATACTGGGGCCAACGTCCTGACTTTC; CDR3 protein: CAISEVNTGANVLTF
CDR3 length: 14; J gene: TRBJ2-3; V gene: TRBV9; clone size: NA; D gene: NA; CDR3 DNA: TGTGCCAGCAGTTCACCCTGGGACGCAGATACGCAGTATTTT; CDR3 protein: CASSSPWDADTQYF
CDR3 length: 17; J gene: TRBJ2-2; V gene: TRBV12-5; clone size: few; D gene: NA; CDR3 DNA: TGTGCTAGTGGTTTGCGTCACGGGGCTGGTGGCACCGGGGAGCTGTTTTTT; CDR3 protein: CASGLRHGAGGTGELFF
CDR3 length: 16; J gene: TRBJ2-6; V gene: TRBV25-1; clone size: NA; D gene: TRBD1; CDR3 DNA: TGTGCCAGCAGTGAAGGTTGGGGACAGGGGGCCAACGTCCTGACTTTC; CDR3 protein: CASSEGWGQGANVLTF
CDR3 length: 16; J gene: TRBJ1-3; V gene: TRBV19; clone size: NA; D gene: NA; CDR3 DNA: TGTGCCAGTAGTCTACAGAACACCTACTCTGGAAACACCATATATTTT; CDR3 protein: CASSLQNTYSGNTIYF
CDR3 length: 15; J gene: TRBJ2-7; V gene: TRBV5-1; clone size: NA; D gene: NA; CDR3 DNA: TGCGCCAGCAGCTTGTCTGGCGTGAATGAGCACGAGCAGTACTTC; CDR3 protein: CASSLSGVNEHEQYF
CDR3 length: 16; J gene: TRBJ1-3; V gene: TRBV7-6; clone size: few; D gene: TRBD1; CDR3 DNA: TGTGCCAGCAGCTTGTCGGCGACAGGGAAGCGAAACACCATATATTTT; CDR3 protein: CASSLSATGKRNTIYF
CDR3 length: 16; J gene: TRBJ1-6; V gene: TRBV28; clone size: once; D gene: NA; CDR3 DNA: TGTGCCAGCAGGCCTCGCGGGAGCTCCTATAATTCACCCCTCCACTTT; CDR3 protein: CASRPRGSSYNSPLHF
CDR3 length: 15; J gene: TRBJ1-2; V gene: TRBV24-1; clone size: once; D gene: TRBD1; CDR3 DNA: TGTGCCACCAGTGGTCAGACCGGGACAGTCTATGGCTACACCTTC; CDR3 protein: CATSGQTGTVYGYTF
CDR3 length: 14; J gene: TRBJ1-6; V gene: TRBV6-5; clone size: NA; D gene: NA; CDR3 DNA: TGTGCCAGCATGTCCCCGTCCTATAATTCACCCCTCCACTTT; CDR3 protein: CASMSPSYNSPLHF
CDR3 length: 15; J gene: TRBJ2-5; V gene: TRBV24-1; clone size: NA; D gene: TRBD1; CDR3 DNA: TGTGCCACCAGTCAACGGACAGGGGGGGTGGAGACCCAGTACTTC; CDR3 protein: CATSQRTGGVETQYF
CDR3 length: 16; J gene: TRBJ2-3; V gene: TRBV7-2; clone size: NA; D gene: NA; CDR3 DNA: TGTGCCAGCAGCTTGGGGACACGGGATAGGACAGATACGCAGTATTTT; CDR3 protein: CASSLGTRDRTDTQYF
CDR3 length: 14; J gene: TRBJ1-2; V gene: TRBV2; clone size: NA; D gene: TRBD1; CDR3 DNA: TGTGCCAGCAGCGTTGACAGGGATTCGGTGGGCTACACCTTC; CDR3 protein: CASSVDRDSVGYTF
CDR3 length: 13; J gene: TRBJ1-2; V gene: TRBV10-2; clone size: NA; D gene: TRBD1; CDR3 DNA: TGCGCCAGCAGGCCGACAGGGGGTTATGGCTACACCTTC; CDR3 protein: CASRPTGGYGYTF
CDR3 length: 12; J gene: TRBJ2-3; V gene: TRBV5-8; clone size: NA; D gene: NA; CDR3 DNA: TGTGCCAGCAGCGGCCTTTGGGATACGCAGTATTTT; CDR3 protein: CASSGLWDTQYF
CDR3 length: 15; J gene: TRBJ2-2; V gene: TRBV5-1; clone size: once; D gene: NA; CDR3 DNA: TGCGCCAGCAGCTTGGGAGCCCCCGACACCGGGGAGCTGTTTTTT; CDR3 protein: CASSLGAPDTGELFF
CDR3 length: 14; J gene: TRBJ1-3; V gene: TRBV19; clone size: NA; D gene: NA; CDR3 DNA: TGTGCCAGTAACATACAGGGAGCTGGAAACACCATATATTTT; CDR3 protein: CASNIQGAGNTIYF
CDR3 length: 16; J gene: TRBJ1-4; V gene: TRBV9; clone size: NA; D gene: NA; CDR3 DNA: TGTGCCAGCAGCTCAGGAGGGGGGACAAGGAATGAAAAACTGTTTTTT; CDR3 protein: CASSSGGGTRNEKLFF
CDR3 length: 13; J gene: TRBJ2-3; V gene: TRBV6-1; clone size: NA; D gene: NA; CDR3 DNA: TGTGCCAGCAGTGAAACAGTCACAGATACGCAGTATTTT; CDR3 protein: CASSETVTDTQYF
CDR3 length: 15; J gene: TRBJ2-1; V gene: TRBV24-1; clone size: once; D gene: NA; CDR3 DNA: TGTGCCACCAGTGACCCCCTTGGGGGAAAAAATGAGCAGTTCTTC; CDR3 protein: CATSDPLGGKNEQFF
CDR3 length: 13; J gene: TRBJ2-2; V gene: TRBV6-5; clone size: NA; D gene: TRBD2; CDR3 DNA: TGTGCCAGCAGCCTCCGGGAGGTCGGGGAGCTGTTTTTT; CDR3 protein: CASSLREVGELFF
CDR3 length: 15; J gene: TRBJ1-6; V gene: TRBV5-4; clone size: NA; D gene: NA; CDR3 DNA: TGTGCCAGCAGCTTCTTAGGGTCCTATAATTCACCCCTCCACTTT; CDR3 protein: CASSFLGSYNSPLHF
CDR3 length: 16; J gene: TRBJ2-5; V gene: TRBV3-1/TRBV3-2; clone size: NA; D gene: TRBD2; CDR3 DNA: TGTGCCAGCAGTCGCCGACTAGCGGGGGCCCAAGAGACCCAGTACTTC; CDR3 protein: CASSRRLAGAQETQYF
CDR3 length: 13; J gene: TRBJ1-1; V gene: TRBV5-1; clone size: few; D gene: NA; CDR3 DNA: TGCGCCAGCAGCTTGACAGGAAACACTGAAGCTTTCTTT; CDR3 protein: CASSLTGNTEAFF
CDR3 length: 13; J gene: TRBJ1-2; V gene: TRBV27; clone size: NA; D gene: NA; CDR3 DNA: TGTGCCAGCAGTACAAACAGGGCCTATGGCTACACCTTC; CDR3 protein: CASSTNRAYGYTF
CDR3 length: 14; J gene: TRBJ2-1; V gene: TRBV5-1; clone size: NA; D gene: NA; CDR3 DNA: TGCGCCAGCAGCTGGACGGGGGGCACCAATGAGCAGTTCTTC; CDR3 protein: CASSWTGGTNEQFF